The 27 T cell receptor beta chains listed next were all sequenced from one sample in a study of cytomegalovirus exposure and HLA in healthy donors. Using immunoSEQ multiplex PCR, the repertoire was profiled, and TCRdb retains in-frame clones only, with some absent. The sample holds some 140,000 clones, 89% seen once. The sequenced sample was PBMCs. Receptors were obtained from a woman aged 18-29 years in good health and CMV-seropositive.

V usage is TRBV5-6 and J usage is TRBJ1-5, with D unresolved. The V gene lost 0 bases and the J gene lost 3 bases, with 7 bases spanning the gap. The CDR3 is made up of 14 amino acids. The germline CDR1 and CDR2 sequences are SGHDT and YYEEEE. Here the CDR3 DNA reads TGTGCCAGCAGCTTGGGGAGGGACAATCAGCCCCAGCATTTT. This translates into CASSLGRDNQPQHF.

The V and J genes are TRBV4-1 and TRBJ2-1; TRBD1 aligns across 11 bases. Germline CDR1 and CDR2: MGHRA and YSYEKL. The trim removed 3 bases at V and 6 bases at J, leaving 4 bases unmatched. The CDR3 loop spans 15 amino acids. In DNA, the CDR3 is TGCGCCAGCAGCCATTCCGGGACAGGGGGCAATGAGCAGTTCTTC. This translates into CASSHSGTGGNEQFF.

V usage is TRBV9 and J usage is TRBJ2-3, with TRBD2 matching over 7 bases. The CDR3 is made up of 15 amino acids. V lost 2 bases to trimming and J lost 5 bases; unmatched junction nucleotides: 8. Germline assignment: CDR1 SGDLS and CDR2 YYNGEE. CDR3 nucleotide sequence: TGTGCCAGCAGCGTGCGGGGACTATCTCTAGATACGCAGTATTTT. It codes for CASSVRGLSLDTQYF.

This clone was seen only once. The gene calls are TRBV5-6 and TRBJ1-1; D is possibly TRBD1 (6 bases). V dropped 4 bases and J dropped 0 bases, with 13 bases sitting between them. Germline CDR1 and CDR2: SGHDT and YYEEEE. The CDR3 totals 15 residues. The chain's CDR3 is CASSPGGHMNTEAFF. CDR3 nucleotides: TGTGCCAGCAGCCCCGGGGGGCACATGAACACTGAAGCTTTCTTT.

This clone showed up just once. This rearrangement joins TRBV7-6 to TRBJ1-1; a possible D gene is TRBD1 (5 bases). This CDR3 comprises 13 residues. Germline CDR1 and CDR2: SGHVS and FNYEAQ. V was clipped by 5 bases and J by 1 base, with 8 bases between them. For the CDR3, the DNA is TGTGCCAGCAGCGACGGACAGAACACTGAAGCTTTCTTT. This codes for CASSDGQNTEAFF.

This clone has just one count. The chain couples TRBV11-2 to TRBJ1-2, with TRBD1 matching 7 bases. V gave up 4 bases and J gave up 4 bases; unmatched junction bases: 6. CDR1 and CDR2 (germline): SGHAT, FQNNGV. The CDR3 spans 14 residues. The CDR3 DNA is TGTGCCAGCAGCTCAGGGACAGACCTCTATGGCTACACCTTC. It encodes CASSSGTDLYGYTF.

CDR3 sequence (DNA): TGTGCCGGGAGACAGGGTGATACCTATAATTCACCCCTCCACTTT. Protein: CAGRQGDTYNSPLHF. The chain links TRBV6-1 to TRBJ1-6; 7 positions agree with TRBD1. Unmatched junction bases numbered 9, after V lost 11 bases and J lost 2 bases. Germline CDR1 and CDR2: MNHNS and SASEGT. CDR3 size: 15 residues.

J is TRBJ2-5 and V is TRBV7-3; 10 bases agree with TRBD1. This CDR3 is 14 amino acids long. The junction had 11 bases not matched to a gene; V was cut back by 11 bases and J by 5 bases. Germline values: CDR1 SGHTA, CDR2 FQGTGA. The CDR3 here is CAPPGQGLMETQYF. DNA of the CDR3: TGTGCCCCACCGGGACAGGGGTTAATGGAGACCCAGTACTTC.

The chain recombines TRBV7-8 with TRBJ2-2, with D perhaps matching TRBD1 (6 bases). Germline CDR1 and CDR2: SGHVS and FQNEAQ. This CDR3 comprises 15 residues. V gave up 3 bases and J gave up 2 bases, with 10 bases separating them. CDR3 loop: CASSLRTVNTGELFF. DNA for the CDR3: TGTGCCAGCAGCTTGAGGACAGTAAACACCGGGGAGCTGTTTTTT.

This chain links TRBV4-2 with TRBJ1-3, with 7 bases fitting TRBD1. Germline V lookup: CDR1 LGHNA, CDR2 YNFKEQ. The CDR3 has 15 amino acids. J lost 4 bases, V lost 0 bases, and 3 bases had no gene match. CDR3: CASSQEQGSGNTIYF. In DNA, the CDR3 is TGTGCCAGCAGCCAAGAACAGGGGAGCGGAAACACCATATATTTT.

J is TRBJ2-3 and V is TRBV11-2, with TRBD1 as a possible D gene (6 bases). Germline assignment: CDR1 SGHAT and CDR2 FQNNGV. This CDR3 has 15 amino acids. Trimming pared 3 bases from V and 6 bases from J, leaving 16 bases between. For the CDR3, the DNA is TGTGCCAGCAGCTTCGGGACACACGTTCCCGATACGCAGTATTTT. Its translation: CASSFGTHVPDTQYF.

The J gene is TRBJ2-2, the V gene TRBV5-1; 8 bases align to TRBD2. This CDR3 is built from 17 residues. Germline assignment: CDR1 SGHRS and CDR2 YFSETQ. Trimming cost V 1 base and J 5 bases; bases outside gene matches: 10. CDR3 sequence: CASSLISGGWWTGELFF. The CDR3, as DNA: TGCGCCAGCAGCTTGATCAGCGGGGGATGGTGGACCGGGGAGCTGTTTTTT.

The count of this clone is one. The chain recombines TRBV19 with TRBJ2-2, with 11 bases lining up with TRBD1. The germline gives CDR1 LNHDA, CDR2 SQIVND (reference sequence). The CDR3 runs to 15 residues. V dropped 6 bases and J dropped 5; count of bases not matched to a gene: 5. The CDR3 nucleotides read TGTGCCAGTAGCTCCGGGACAGGGGGGACCGGGGAGCTGTTTTTT. This gives the protein CASSSGTGGTGELFF.

The chain recombines TRBV9 with TRBJ2-5; 7 nucleotides line up with TRBD1. J lost 1 base, V lost 3 bases, and 3 bases had no gene match. The germline CDR1 and CDR2 sequences are SGDLS and YYNGEE. The CDR3 totals 14 residues. The CDR3 loop is CASSGTGSQETQYF. The CDR3 nucleotides read TGTGCCAGCAGCGGGACAGGTAGCCAAGAGACCCAGTACTTC.

The chain recombines TRBV4-1 with TRBJ2-7; tentative D call: TRBD1 (5 bases). This CDR3 contains 13 residues. The germline V gene has CDR1 MGHRA and CDR2 YSYEKL. V dropped 4 bases and J dropped 6 bases, with 13 bases sitting between them. CDR3 DNA sequence: TGCGCCAGCAGCCGCTTGGACATAAGCGAGCAGTACTTC. Protein sequence: CASSRLDISEQYF.

The J gene is TRBJ2-7, the V gene TRBV30, with 9 bases fitting TRBD1. V gave up 5 bases and J gave up 7 bases; unmatched junction bases: 6. CDR3 size: 12 residues. Germline values: CDR1 GTSNPN, CDR2 SVGIG (reference sequence). CDR3 in DNA: TGTGCCTGGTCGGACAGGGGTTGGGAGCAGTACTTC. This gives the protein CAWSDRGWEQYF.

The V call is TRBV4-3, the J call TRBJ2-7; 8 positions agree with TRBD1. The V segment lost 2 bases and the J segment 4 bases; nucleotides outside the gene matches: 1. Germline values: CDR1 LGHNA, CDR2 YSLEER. CDR3 length equals 13 residues. Here the CDR3 reads CASSQRQGYEQYF. The CDR3 DNA is TGCGCCAGCAGCCAACGACAGGGGTACGAGCAGTACTTC.

The chain has TRBV28 and TRBJ1-5, with 7 positions matching TRBD1. Germline V lookup: CDR1 MDHEN, CDR2 SYDVKM. Germline trimming cut 4 bases from V and 0 bases from J; bases unmatched to any gene: 12. This CDR3 comprises 18 residues. This CDR3 reads CASSSGGPFFDSNQPQHF. The CDR3 region has the DNA TGTGCCAGCAGTTCAGGGGGTCCCTTCTTTGATAGCAATCAGCCCCAGCATTTT.

This clone was seen only once. J is TRBJ2-5 and V is TRBV7-2; 7 bases fit TRBD2. There are 13 residues in the CDR3. CDR1 and CDR2 from the germline V gene are SGHTA and FQGNSA. V was pared by 8 bases and J by 5 bases, with 8 bases of the junction left unmatched. As DNA, the CDR3 is TGTGCCAGCGACACCGGGGGGAGGGAGACCCAGTACTTC. Its translation: CASDTGGRETQYF.

V and J are TRBV9 and TRBJ2-1; 8 nucleotides agree with TRBD2. The CDR3 consists of 15 residues. The V gene's germline CDR1 is SGDLS and CDR2 YYNGEE. After removal of 0 bases from V and 1 base from J, the junction contained 0 bases not matched to a gene. The DNA for the CDR3 is TGTGCCAGCAGCGTAGGCGGGGGGTCCTACAATGAGCAGTTCTTC. As protein: CASSVGGGSYNEQFF.

The chain carries TRBV28 and TRBJ2-2; 7 positions agree with TRBD1. The germline V gene has CDR1 MDHEN and CDR2 SYDVKM. The CDR3 totals 13 residues. CDR3 DNA: TGTGCTTTACAGGGGCAGAACACCGGGGAGCTGTTTTTT. Protein: CALQGQNTGELFF.

The chain is built from TRBV10-2 and TRBJ2-3; possible D gene TRBD2, 6 bases. The ends were cut back, 2 bases at V and 2 bases at J, with 14 bases in the middle. The CDR3 length is 16 residues. Looked up from germline, CDR1 is WSHSY and CDR2 is SAAADI. In DNA form, the CDR3 reads TGCGCCAGCAGTGAGAGAGCGGGTGGGTTCACAGATACGCAGTATTTT. The encoded protein is CASSERAGGFTDTQYF.

V and J are TRBV6-5 and TRBJ2-7, with D perhaps TRBD1 (7 bases). CDR1 and CDR2 from the germline V gene are MNHEY and SVGAGI. The ends were cut back, 7 bases at V and 3 bases at J, with 16 bases in the middle. CDR3 length equals 14 residues. DNA of the CDR3: TGTGCCAGCACCGCGCCAGGGGGACTCTACGAGCAGTACTTC. Protein: CASTAPGGLYEQYF.

The chain uses TRBV9 and TRBJ2-2; possibly TRBD2 for D (6 bases). Germline V gene sequence: CDR1 SGDLS, CDR2 YYNGEE. This CDR3 has 16 amino acids. V lost 4 bases and J lost 0, with 13 bases in between. This CDR3 is CASSPTSWANTGELFF. In DNA form, the CDR3 reads TGTGCCAGCAGCCCTACTAGCTGGGCGAACACCGGGGAGCTGTTTTTT.

This sequence joins TRBV9 and TRBJ2-7, with D possibly being TRBD1 (5 bases). CDR1 is SGDLS and CDR2 is YYNGEE in the germline V gene. V was shortened by 0 bases and J by 4 bases, with 11 bases between the two germline ends. This CDR3 spans 14 amino acids. Here the CDR3 DNA reads TGTGCCAGCAGCGTAGAAGTCGACAGTTACGAGCAGTACTTC. Encoded protein: CASSVEVDSYEQYF.

The V and J genes are TRBV29-1 and TRBJ2-3; TRBD2 is a possible D gene (7 bases). This CDR3 has 14 residues. Germline V lookup: CDR1 SQVTM, CDR2 ANQGSEA. The V gene lost 7 bases and the J gene lost 3 bases, with 17 bases spanning the gap. The CDR3 here is CSAFEGGLTDTQYF. The CDR3 DNA is TGCAGCGCCTTTGAGGGGGGGCTAACAGATACGCAGTATTTT.

The CDR3 loop reads CASSPSSGANVLTF. As DNA, the CDR3 is TGTGCCAGCAGCCCGAGCTCTGGGGCCAACGTCCTGACTTTC. The J gene is TRBJ2-6, the V gene TRBV14; D uncertain. Trimming cost V 4 bases and J 0 bases, with 4 bases left between them. Germline lookup yields CDR1 SGHDN and CDR2 FVKESK. The CDR3 sequence is 14 residues long.